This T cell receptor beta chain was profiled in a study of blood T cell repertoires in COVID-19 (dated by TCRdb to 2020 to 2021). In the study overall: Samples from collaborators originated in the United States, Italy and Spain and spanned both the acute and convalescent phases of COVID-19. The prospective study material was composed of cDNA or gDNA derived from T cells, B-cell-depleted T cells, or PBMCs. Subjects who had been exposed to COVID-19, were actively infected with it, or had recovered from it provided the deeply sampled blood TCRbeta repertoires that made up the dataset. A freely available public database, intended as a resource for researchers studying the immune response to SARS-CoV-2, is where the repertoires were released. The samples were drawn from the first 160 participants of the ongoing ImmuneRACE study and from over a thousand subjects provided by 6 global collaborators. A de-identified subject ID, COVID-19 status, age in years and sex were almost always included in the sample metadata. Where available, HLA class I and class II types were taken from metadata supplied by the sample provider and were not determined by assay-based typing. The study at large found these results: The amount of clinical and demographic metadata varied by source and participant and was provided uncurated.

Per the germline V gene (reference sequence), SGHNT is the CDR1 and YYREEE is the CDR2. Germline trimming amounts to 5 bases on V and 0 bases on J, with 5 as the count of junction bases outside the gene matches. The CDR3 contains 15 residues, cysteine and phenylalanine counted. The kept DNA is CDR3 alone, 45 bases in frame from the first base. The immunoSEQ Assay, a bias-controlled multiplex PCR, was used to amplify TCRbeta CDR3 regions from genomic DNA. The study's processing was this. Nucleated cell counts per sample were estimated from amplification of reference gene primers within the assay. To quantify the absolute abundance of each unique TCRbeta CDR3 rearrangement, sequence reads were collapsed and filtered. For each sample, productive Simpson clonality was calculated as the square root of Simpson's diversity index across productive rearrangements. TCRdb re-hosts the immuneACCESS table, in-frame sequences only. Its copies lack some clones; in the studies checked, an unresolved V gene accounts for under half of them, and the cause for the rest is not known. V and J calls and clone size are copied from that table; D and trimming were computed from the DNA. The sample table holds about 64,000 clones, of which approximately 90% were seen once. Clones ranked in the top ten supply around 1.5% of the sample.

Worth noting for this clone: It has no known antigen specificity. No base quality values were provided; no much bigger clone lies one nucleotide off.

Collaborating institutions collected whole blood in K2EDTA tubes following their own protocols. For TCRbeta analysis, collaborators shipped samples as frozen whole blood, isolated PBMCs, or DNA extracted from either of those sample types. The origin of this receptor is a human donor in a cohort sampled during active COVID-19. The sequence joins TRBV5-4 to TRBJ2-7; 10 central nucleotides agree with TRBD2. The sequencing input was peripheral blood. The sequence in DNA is TGTGCCAGCAGTACCGCTAGCGGGAGCTCCTACGAGCAGTACTTC. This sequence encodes CASSTASGSSYEQYF.